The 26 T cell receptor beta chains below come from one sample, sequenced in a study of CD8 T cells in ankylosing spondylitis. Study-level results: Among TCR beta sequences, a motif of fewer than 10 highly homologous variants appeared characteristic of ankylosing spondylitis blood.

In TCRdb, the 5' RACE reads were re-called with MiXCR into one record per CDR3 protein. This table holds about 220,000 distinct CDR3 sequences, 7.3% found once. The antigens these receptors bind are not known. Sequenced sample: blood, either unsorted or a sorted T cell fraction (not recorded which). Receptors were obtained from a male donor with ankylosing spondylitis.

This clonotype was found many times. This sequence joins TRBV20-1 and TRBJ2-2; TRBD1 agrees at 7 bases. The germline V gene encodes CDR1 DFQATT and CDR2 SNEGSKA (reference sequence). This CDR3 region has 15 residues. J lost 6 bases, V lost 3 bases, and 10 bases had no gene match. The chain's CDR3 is CSASDRDKLPGELFF. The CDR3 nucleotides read TGCAGTGCTAGTGACAGGGATAAGTTGCCCGGGGAGCTGTTTTTT.

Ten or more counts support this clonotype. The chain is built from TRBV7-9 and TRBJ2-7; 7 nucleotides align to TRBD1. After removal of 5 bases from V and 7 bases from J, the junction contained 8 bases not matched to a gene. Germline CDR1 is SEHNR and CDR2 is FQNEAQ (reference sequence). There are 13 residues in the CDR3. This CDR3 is CASSRDSFGEQYF. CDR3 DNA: TGTGCCAGCAGCCGGGACAGCTTTGGGGAGCAGTACTTC.

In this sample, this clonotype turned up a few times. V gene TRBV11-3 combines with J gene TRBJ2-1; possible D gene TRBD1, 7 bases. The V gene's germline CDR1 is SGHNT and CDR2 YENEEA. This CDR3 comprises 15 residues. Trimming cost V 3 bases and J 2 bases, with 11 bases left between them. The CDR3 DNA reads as TGTGCCAGCAGCTTCGGCAGGGGGGCCTACAATGAGCAGTTCTTC. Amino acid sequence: CASSFGRGAYNEQFF.

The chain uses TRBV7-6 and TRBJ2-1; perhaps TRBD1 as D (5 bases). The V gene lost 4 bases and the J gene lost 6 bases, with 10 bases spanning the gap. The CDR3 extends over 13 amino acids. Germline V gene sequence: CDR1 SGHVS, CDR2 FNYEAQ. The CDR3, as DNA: TGTGCCAGCAGCTCAGGGTTTGCCAATGAGCAGTTCTTC. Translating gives CASSSGFANEQFF.

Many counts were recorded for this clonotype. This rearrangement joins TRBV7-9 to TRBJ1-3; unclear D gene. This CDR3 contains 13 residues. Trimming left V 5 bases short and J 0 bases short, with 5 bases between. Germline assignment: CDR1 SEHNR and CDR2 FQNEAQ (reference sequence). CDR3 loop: CASSASSGNTIYF. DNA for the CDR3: TGTGCCAGCAGCGCTAGCTCTGGAAACACCATATATTTT.

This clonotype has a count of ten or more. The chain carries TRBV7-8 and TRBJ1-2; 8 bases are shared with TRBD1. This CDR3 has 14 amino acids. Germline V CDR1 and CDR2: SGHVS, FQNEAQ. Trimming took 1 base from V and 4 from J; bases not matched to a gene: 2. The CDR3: CASSLGDRIYGYTF. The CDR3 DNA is TGTGCCAGCAGCTTAGGGGACAGGATCTATGGCTACACCTTC.

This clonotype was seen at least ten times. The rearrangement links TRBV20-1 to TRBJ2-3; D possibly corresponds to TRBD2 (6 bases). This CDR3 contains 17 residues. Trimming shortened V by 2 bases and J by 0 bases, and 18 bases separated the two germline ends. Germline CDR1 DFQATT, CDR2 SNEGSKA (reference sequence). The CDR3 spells CSARKMGLPLSTDTQYF. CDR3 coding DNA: TGCAGTGCTAGAAAGATGGGACTCCCGTTAAGCACAGATACGCAGTATTTT.

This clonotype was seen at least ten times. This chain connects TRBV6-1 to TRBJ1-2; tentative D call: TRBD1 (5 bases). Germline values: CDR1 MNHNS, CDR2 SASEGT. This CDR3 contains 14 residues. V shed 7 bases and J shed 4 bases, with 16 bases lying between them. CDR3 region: CASKPGGSSYGYTF. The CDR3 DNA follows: TGTGCCAGCAAACCTGGGGGTTCGTCCTATGGCTACACCTTC.

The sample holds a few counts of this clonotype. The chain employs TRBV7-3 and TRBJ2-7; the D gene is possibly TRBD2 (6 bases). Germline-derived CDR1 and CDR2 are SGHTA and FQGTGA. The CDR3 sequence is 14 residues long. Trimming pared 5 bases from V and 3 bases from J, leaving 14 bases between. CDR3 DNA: TGTGCCAGCAGCCAGCAGCGGGTACGCTACGAGCAGTACTTC. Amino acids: CASSQQRVRYEQYF.

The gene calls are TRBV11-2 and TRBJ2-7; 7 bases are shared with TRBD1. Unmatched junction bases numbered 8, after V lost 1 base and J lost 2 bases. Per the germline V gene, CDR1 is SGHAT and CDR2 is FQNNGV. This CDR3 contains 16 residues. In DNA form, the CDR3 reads TGTGCCAGCAGCTTAGCACGGGCAGGGGGAGCCTACGAGCAGTACTTC. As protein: CASSLARAGGAYEQYF.

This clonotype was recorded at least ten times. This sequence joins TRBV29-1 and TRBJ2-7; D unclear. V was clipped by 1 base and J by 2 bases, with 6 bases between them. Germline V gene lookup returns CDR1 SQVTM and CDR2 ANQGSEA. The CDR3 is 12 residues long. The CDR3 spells CSVEAGAYEQYF. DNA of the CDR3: TGCAGCGTTGAAGCTGGGGCCTACGAGCAGTACTTC.

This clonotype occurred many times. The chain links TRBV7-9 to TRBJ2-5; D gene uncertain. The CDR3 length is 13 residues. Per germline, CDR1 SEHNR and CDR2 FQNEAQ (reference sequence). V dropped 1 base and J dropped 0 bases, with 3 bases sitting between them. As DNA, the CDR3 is TGTGCCAGCAGCTTAGATAACCAAGAGACCCAGTACTTC. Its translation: CASSLDNQETQYF.

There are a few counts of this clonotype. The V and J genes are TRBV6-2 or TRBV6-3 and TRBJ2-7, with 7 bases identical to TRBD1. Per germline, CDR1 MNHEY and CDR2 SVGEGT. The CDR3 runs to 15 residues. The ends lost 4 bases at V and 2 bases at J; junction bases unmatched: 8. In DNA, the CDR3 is TGTGCCAGCAGTTTCGCAGACAGGGTGGCCTACGAGCAGTACTTC. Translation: CASSFADRVAYEQYF.

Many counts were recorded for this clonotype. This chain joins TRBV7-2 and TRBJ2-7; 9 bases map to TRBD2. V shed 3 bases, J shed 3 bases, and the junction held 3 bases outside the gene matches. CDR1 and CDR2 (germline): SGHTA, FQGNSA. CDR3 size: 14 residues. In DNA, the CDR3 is TGTGCCAGCAGCTTCGGGACTAGCAACTACGAGCAGTACTTC. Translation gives CASSFGTSNYEQYF.

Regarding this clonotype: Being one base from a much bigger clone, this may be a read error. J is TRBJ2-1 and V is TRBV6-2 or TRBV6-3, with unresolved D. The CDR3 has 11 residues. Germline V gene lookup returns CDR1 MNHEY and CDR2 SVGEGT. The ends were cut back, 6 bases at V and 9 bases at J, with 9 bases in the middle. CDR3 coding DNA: TGTGCCAGCAGCATTAACGGTGAGCAGTTCTTC. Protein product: CASSINGEQFF.

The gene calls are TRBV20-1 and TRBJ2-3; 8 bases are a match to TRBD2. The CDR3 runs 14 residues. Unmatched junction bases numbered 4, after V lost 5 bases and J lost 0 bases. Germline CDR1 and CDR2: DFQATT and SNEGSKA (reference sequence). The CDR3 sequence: CSAPGGVSTDTQYF. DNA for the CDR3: TGCAGTGCTCCCGGGGGGGTTAGCACAGATACGCAGTATTTT.

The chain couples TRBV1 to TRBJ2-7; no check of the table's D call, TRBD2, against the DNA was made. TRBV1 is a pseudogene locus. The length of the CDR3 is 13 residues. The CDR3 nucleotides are TGCACCAGCAGCGGGACTGGCTCCTACGAGCAGTACTTC. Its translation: CTSSGTGSYEQYF.

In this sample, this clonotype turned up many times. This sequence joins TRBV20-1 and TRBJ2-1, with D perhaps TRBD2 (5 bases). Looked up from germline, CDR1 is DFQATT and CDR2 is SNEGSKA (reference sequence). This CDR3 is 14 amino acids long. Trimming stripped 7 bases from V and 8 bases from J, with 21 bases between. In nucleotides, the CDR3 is TGCAGTGTCTTTGAGGGTGCTAGCTTTGATGAGCAGTTCTTC. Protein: CSVFEGASFDEQFF.

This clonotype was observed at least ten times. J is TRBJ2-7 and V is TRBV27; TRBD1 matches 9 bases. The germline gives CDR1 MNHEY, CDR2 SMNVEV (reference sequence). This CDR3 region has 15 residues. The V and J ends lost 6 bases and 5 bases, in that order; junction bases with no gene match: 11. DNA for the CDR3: TGTGCCAGCAGGAGGGTCGGGACAGGGATGGACGAGCAGTACTTC. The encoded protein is CASRRVGTGMDEQYF.

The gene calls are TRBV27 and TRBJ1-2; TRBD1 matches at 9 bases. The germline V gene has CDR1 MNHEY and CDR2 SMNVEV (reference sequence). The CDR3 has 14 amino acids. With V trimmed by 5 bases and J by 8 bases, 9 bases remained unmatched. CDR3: CASSPATGGRGYTF. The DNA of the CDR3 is TGTGCCAGCAGTCCCGCGACAGGGGGTCGCGGCTACACCTTC.

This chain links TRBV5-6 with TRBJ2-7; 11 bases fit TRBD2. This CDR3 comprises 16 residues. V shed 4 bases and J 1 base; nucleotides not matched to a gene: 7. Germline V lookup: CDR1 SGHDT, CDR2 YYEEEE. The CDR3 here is CASSTWGLADSYEQYF. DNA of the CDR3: TGTGCCAGCAGCACCTGGGGACTAGCGGATTCCTACGAGCAGTACTTC.

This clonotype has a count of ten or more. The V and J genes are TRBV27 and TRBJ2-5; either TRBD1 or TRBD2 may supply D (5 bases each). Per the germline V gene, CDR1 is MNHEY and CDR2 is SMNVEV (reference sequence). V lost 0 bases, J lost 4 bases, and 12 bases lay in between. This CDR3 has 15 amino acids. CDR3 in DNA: TGTGCCAGCAGTTTATCCCCTAGAGGGGCAGAGACCCAGTACTTC. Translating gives CASSLSPRGAETQYF.

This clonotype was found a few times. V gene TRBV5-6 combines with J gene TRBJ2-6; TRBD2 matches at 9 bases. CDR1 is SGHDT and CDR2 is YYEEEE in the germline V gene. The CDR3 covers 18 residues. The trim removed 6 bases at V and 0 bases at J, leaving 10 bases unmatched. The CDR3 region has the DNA TGTGCCAGCAAGACTAGCGGAGCTCCGAACTCTGGGGCCAACGTCCTGACTTTC. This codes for CASKTSGAPNSGANVLTF. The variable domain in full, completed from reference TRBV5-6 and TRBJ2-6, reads DAGVTQSPTHLIKTRGQQVTLRCSPKSGHDTVSWYQQALGQGPQFIFQYYEEEERQRGNFPDRFSGHQFPNYSSELNVNALLLGDSALYLCASKTSGAPNSGANVLTFGAGSRLTVL.

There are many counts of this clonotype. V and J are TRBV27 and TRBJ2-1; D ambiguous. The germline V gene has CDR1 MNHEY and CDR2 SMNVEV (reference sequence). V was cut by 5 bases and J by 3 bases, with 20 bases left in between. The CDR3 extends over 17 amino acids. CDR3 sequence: CASSERAALMYYNEQFF. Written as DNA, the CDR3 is TGTGCCAGCAGTGAACGGGCTGCGCTAATGTACTACAATGAGCAGTTCTTC.

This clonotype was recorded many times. The CDR3 nucleotides are TGTGCCAGTAGTATAGTCTTCCGGGGACCCTACGAGCAGTACTTC. Translating gives CASSIVFRGPYEQYF. The chain employs TRBV19 and TRBJ2-7, with D perhaps being TRBD1 or TRBD2 (5 bases each). This CDR3 has 15 residues. Trimming shortened V by 1 base and J by 2 bases, and 12 bases separated the two germline ends. The germline CDR1 and CDR2 sequences are LNHDA and SQIVND (reference sequence).

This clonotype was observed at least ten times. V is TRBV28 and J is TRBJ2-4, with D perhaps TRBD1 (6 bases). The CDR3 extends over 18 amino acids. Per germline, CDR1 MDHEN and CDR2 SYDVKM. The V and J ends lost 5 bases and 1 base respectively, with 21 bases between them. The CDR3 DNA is TGTGCCAGCAGTCTAGGGGAGACAGGCCTGCGGGCCAAAAACATTCAGTACTTC. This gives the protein CASSLGETGLRAKNIQYF.